This entry lists 10 T cell receptor beta chains sequenced from one sample in a study of blood T cell repertoires in COVID-19. Libraries were prepared by immunoSEQ multiplex PCR; TCRdb keeps only in-frame clonotypes and omits some of them. The profile covers roughly 100,000 clones, with around four fifths appearing a single time and under 30% taken by the ten largest. Specimen: peripheral blood. Every receptor here comes from a man aged 60 to 75 with acute or convalescent COVID-19.

The J gene is TRBJ1-2, the V gene TRBV15, with a weak D call TRBD1 (5 bases). Trimming left V 0 bases short and J 5 bases short, with 10 bases between. CDR3 length: 14 amino acids. The germline V gene encodes CDR1 LNHNV and CDR2 YYDKDF (reference sequence). The DNA of the CDR3 is TGTGCCACCAGCAGAGATCGGGGGGATTATGGCTACACCTTC. Protein sequence: CATSRDRGDYGYTF. The full variable domain, in which reference TRBV15 and TRBJ1-2 provide the parts outside the CDR3, is DAMVIQNPRYQVTQFGKPVTLSCSQTLNHNVMYWYQQKSSQAPKLLFHYYDKDFNNEADTPDNFQSRRPNTSFCFLDIRSPGLGDTAMYLCATSRDRGDYGYTFGSGTRLTVV.

The chain has TRBV18 and TRBJ1-3; 9 bases align to TRBD1. V gave up 2 bases and J gave up 4 bases; unmatched junction bases: 9. The germline CDR1 and CDR2 sequences are KGHSH and LQKENI. The CDR3 covers 17 residues. CDR3 region: CASSPRGQGASGNTIYF. Written as DNA, the CDR3 is TGTGCCAGCTCACCAAGGGGACAGGGCGCATCCGGAAACACCATATATTTT.

The chain has TRBV3-1 (or the pseudogene TRBV3-2) and TRBJ2-1; no clear D gene. Looked up from germline, CDR1 is LGHDT and CDR2 is YNNKEL (reference sequence). V was trimmed by 0 bases and J by 10 bases, leaving 13 bases between them. CDR3 length: 14 residues. This chain's CDR3 is CASSQDGALLEQFF. The DNA for the CDR3 is TGTGCCAGCAGCCAAGATGGAGCACTATTGGAGCAGTTCTTC.

This clone was recorded once. The chain links TRBV6-1 to TRBJ1-4; no reliable D call. CDR3 length equals 14 residues. CDR1 and CDR2 from the germline V gene are MNHNS and SASEGT. Trimming stripped 2 bases from V and 7 bases from J, with 11 bases between. CDR3 residues: CASSELGPTEKLFF. The CDR3 DNA sequence: TGTGCCAGCAGTGAACTGGGCCCTACTGAAAAACTGTTTTTT.

The CDR3 reads CAISEPGLAGHNEQFF. The CDR3 region has the DNA TGTGCCATCAGTGAGCCGGGACTAGCGGGACACAATGAGCAGTTCTTC. The chain employs TRBV10-3 and TRBJ2-1; 13 bases are a match to TRBD2. The CDR3 length is 16 residues. The V and J ends lost 2 bases and 5 bases, in that order; junction bases with no gene match: 3. Germline V gene data show CDR1 as ENHRY and CDR2 as SYGVKD.

This chain connects TRBV24-1 to TRBJ2-1; 11 nucleotides line up with TRBD2. CDR1 and CDR2 (germline): KGHDR, SFDVKD. This CDR3 is 17 amino acids long. Trimming at V came to 5 bases and at J to 5 bases, leaving 10 bases not matched to a gene. The CDR3 here is CATSGLAGGLGNNEQFF. The CDR3 nucleotides are TGTGCCACCAGTGGTCTAGCGGGAGGTCTGGGGAACAATGAGCAGTTCTTC.

The chain links TRBV3-1 (or the pseudogene TRBV3-2) to TRBJ1-3; TRBD1 might be the D (6 bases). The germline V gene has CDR1 LGHDT and CDR2 YNNKEL (reference sequence). Trimming left V 3 bases short and J 4 bases short, with 13 bases between. This CDR3 spans 15 amino acids. This chain's CDR3 is CASSHRTGNGNTIYF. CDR3 bases: TGTGCCAGCAGCCACCGAACAGGGAACGGAAACACCATATATTTT.

This clone was counted once. The CDR3 loop is CASSLIGDEQFF. In DNA, the CDR3 is TGTGCCAGCAGCCTCATCGGGGATGAGCAGTTCTTC. The J gene is TRBJ2-1, the V gene TRBV7-9; the D gene is possibly TRBD2 (5 bases). With 5 bases removed from V and 8 bases from J, the gap between germline ends came to 10 bases. The CDR3 runs to 12 residues. Germline-derived CDR1 and CDR2 are SEHNR and FQNEAQ (reference sequence).

This clone occurred a few times. The rearrangement uses TRBV24-1 and TRBJ1-2; 10 bases agree with TRBD1. The trim removed 2 bases at V and 6 bases at J, leaving 5 bases unmatched. Germline V gene sequence: CDR1 KGHDR, CDR2 SFDVKD. The CDR3 totals 15 residues. This CDR3 is CATSDYPTGGNGYTF. In nucleotides, the CDR3 is TGTGCCACCAGTGATTACCCGACAGGGGGCAATGGCTACACCTTC.

The chain carries TRBV5-6 and TRBJ1-6; tentatively, D is TRBD1 (6 bases). V was pared by 9 bases and J by 5 bases, with 15 bases between. Per the germline V gene, CDR1 is SGHDT and CDR2 is YYEEEE. CDR3 length: 14 residues. The CDR3: CATSRGRNNSPLHF. CDR3 nucleotides: TGTGCCACTAGCAGGGGCAGGAATAATTCACCCCTCCACTTT.